This TCR beta chain was profiled in a study of beta chain features in type 1 diabetes. Notes on the study in general: Among patients with Type 1 diabetes, TCRB CDR3s were moderately but significantly shorter in every one of the four CD4+ subsets. It was among patients, rather than healthy donors, that naive, central memory and Treg TCRB repertoires appeared more similar.

Reverse transcribing all isolated RNA meant expressed TCRB transcripts were sequenced. Libraries were prepared by immunoSEQ multiplex PCR; TCRdb keeps only in-frame clonotypes and omits some of them. Here the sample spans 630,000 or so clones, 11% to 15% being singletons. Averaging about 116 mL, one heparinised blood draw came from each individual donor. V lost 4 bases and J lost 8; bases outside the gene matches: 9. The V gene's germline CDR1 is GTSNPN and CDR2 SVGIG (reference sequence). There are 14 residues in the CDR3. Points on this clone: Its antigen is currently unknown.

This chain connects TRBV30 to TRBJ2-1; 9 bases map to TRBD2. The sequence derives from a man younger than 30 with type 1 diabetes. Material: naive CD4+ T cells from blood. CDR3 coding DNA: TGTGCCTGGATGGCAGCGGGAGGTGCTGATGAGCAGTTCTTC. This sequence encodes CAWMAAGGADEQFF.